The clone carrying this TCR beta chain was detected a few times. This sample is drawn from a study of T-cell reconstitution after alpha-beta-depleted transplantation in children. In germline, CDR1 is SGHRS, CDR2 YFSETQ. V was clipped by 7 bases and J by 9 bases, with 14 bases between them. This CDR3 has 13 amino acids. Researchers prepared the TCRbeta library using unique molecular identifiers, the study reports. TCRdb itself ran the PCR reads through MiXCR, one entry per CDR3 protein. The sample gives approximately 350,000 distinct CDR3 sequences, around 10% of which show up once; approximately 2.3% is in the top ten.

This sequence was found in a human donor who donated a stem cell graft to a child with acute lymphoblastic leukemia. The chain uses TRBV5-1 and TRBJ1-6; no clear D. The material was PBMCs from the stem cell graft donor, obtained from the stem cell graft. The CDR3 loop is CASGGPWSSPLHF. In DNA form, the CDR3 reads TGCGCCAGCGGTGGACCATGGTCTTCACCCCTCCACTTT.